This is a list of T cell receptor beta chains from one sample in a study of metastatic and nonmetastatic thyroid tumors. With MiXCR, TCRdb reprocessed the PCR reads. The data show a few thousand clones, with 30% seen just once and roughly 20% held by the top ten. Input material: adjacent normal tissue. The receptors were sampled from a female donor with papillary thyroid cancer or a benign thyroid nodule (not recorded which). Some clones in this sample may be carry-over from other donors' samples. Each CDR3 is given with its conserved first and last residue. A D gene is named only where the DNA matches it firmly. Not every row has a clone size; where given, it reads once, few, many or a size class.

cdr3_length,j_call,v_call,d_call,clone_size,cdr3_aa,cdr3_nt
14,TRBJ2-7,TRBV27,-,few,CASSRARVTYEQYF,TGTGCCAGCTCCAGGGCGAGGGTTACCTACGAGCAGTACTTC
14,TRBJ2-3,TRBV28,TRBD1,-,CASTGTGAADTQYF,TGTGCCAGCACCGGGACAGGGGCCGCAGATACGCAGTATTTT
14,TRBJ2-7,TRBV2,TRBD1,large,CASSEPRGSYEQYF,TGTGCCAGCAGTGAACCCAGGGGGTCCTACGAGCAGTACTTC
17,TRBJ1-5,TRBV5-5,-,medium-sized,CASSLAGSQGRNQPQHF,TGTGCCAGCAGCTTGGCAGGGTCACAGGGAAGGAATCAGCCCCAGCATTTT
17,TRBJ2-7,TRBV6-4,-,large,CASSAPRVRTLHYEQYF,TGTGCCAGCAGTGCTCCCCGGGTCCGAACATTACACTACGAGCAGTACTTC
15,TRBJ2-5,TRBV11-3,-,many,CAGSGRGPSGETQYF,TGTGCCGGCAGCGGCCGGGGGCCGTCGGGTGAGACCCAGTACTTC
15,TRBJ2-3,TRBV11-2,-,-,CASSSSSGVGRTQYF,TGTGCCAGCAGCTCCTCTTCGGGAGTAGGTCGTACGCAGTATTTT
13,TRBJ2-7,TRBV20-1,-,-,CSAPSEVSYEQYF,TGCAGTGCTCCTTCGGAAGTTTCCTACGAGCAGTACTTC
17,TRBJ2-2,TRBV11-2,TRBD2,few,CASSLGAGGPVAGELFF,TGTGCCAGCAGCTTAGGAGCGGGAGGGCCTGTGGCCGGGGAGCTGTTTTTT
16,TRBJ2-1,TRBV5-4,TRBD2,-,CASSYDLAGGINEQFF,TGTGCCAGCAGCTACGACTTAGCGGGAGGGATCAATGAGCAGTTCTTC
14,TRBJ1-2,TRBV7-8,-,-,CASSSQSGLQSYTF,TGTGCCAGCAGCTCTCAATCGGGCCTTCAGTCCTACACCTTC
15,TRBJ1-5,TRBV6-1,TRBD1,few,CASSPRQGNNQPQHF,TGTGCCAGCAGTCCCCGACAGGGAAACAATCAGCCCCAGCATTTT
14,TRBJ2-7,TRBV19,-,few,CASSSGTQTYEQYF,TGTGCCAGTAGTTCAGGGACCCAAACCTACGAGCAGTACTTC
14,TRBJ1-4,TRBV11-2,-,-,CASSPRRWDEKLFF,TGTGCCAGCAGCCCCCGCCGCTGGGATGAAAAACTGTTTTTT
15,TRBJ1-1,TRBV6-1,TRBD1,few,CASIPPWEGASEAFF,TGTGCCAGCATTCCCCCTTGGGAGGGGGCTTCTGAAGCTTTCTTT
15,TRBJ2-6,TRBV11-1,-,-,CASSLWRSGANVLTF,TGTGCCAGCAGCTTATGGAGGTCTGGGGCCAACGTCCTGACTTTC
10,TRBJ2-7,TRBV6-2/TRBV6-3,-,-,CASRGYEQYF,TGTGCCAGCAGGGGCTACGAGCAGTACTTC
13,TRBJ2-2,TRBV27,-,few,CASSFPNTGELFF,TGTGCCAGCAGTTTCCCGAACACCGGGGAGCTGTTTTTT
15,TRBJ1-1,TRBV9,TRBD1,medium-sized,CASSVPGQGDTEAFF,TGTGCCAGCAGCGTTCCGGGACAGGGGGACACTGAAGCTTTCTTT
15,TRBJ2-7,TRBV2,TRBD1,few,CASSPLQGASYEQYF,TGTGCCAGCAGCCCCCTCCAGGGGGCCTCCTACGAGCAGTACTTC
13,TRBJ1-2,TRBV6-1,-,few,CASAPGGNYGYTF,TGTGCCAGCGCCCCGGGGGGAAACTATGGCTACACCTTC
14,TRBJ2-1,TRBV27,-,-,CASSLLGAWHEQFF,TGTGCCAGCAGTTTATTGGGGGCTTGGCATGAGCAGTTCTTC
13,TRBJ1-5,TRBV5-1,-,-,CASSLSGDHPQHF,TGCGCCAGCAGCTTGTCGGGAGACCATCCCCAGCATTTT
15,TRBJ2-3,TRBV11-3,-,-,CASSLSDSYTDTQYF,TGTGCCAGCAGCTTAAGTGACAGCTACACAGATACGCAGTATTTT
13,TRBJ1-1,TRBV30,-,-,CAWSVKGNTEAFF,TGTGCCTGGAGTGTGAAGGGGAACACTGAAGCTTTCTTT
19,TRBJ2-5,TRBV6-1,-,-,CASIPARKVWGGSQETQYF,TGTGCCAGCATACCGGCCAGGAAAGTATGGGGCGGTTCACAAGAGACCCAGTACTTC
13,TRBJ2-2,TRBV12-3/TRBV12-4,TRBD2,-,CASSPAGGGALFF,TGTGCGAGCAGTCCGGCGGGGGGCGGGGCGCTGTTTTTT
15,TRBJ2-7,TRBV6-6,-,few,CASSYSGLFGYEQYF,TGTGCCAGCAGTTACTCCGGGCTTTTCGGATACGAGCAGTACTTC
14,TRBJ1-1,TRBV6-1,-,-,CASTPGRDVNEAFF,TGTGCCAGCACCCCCGGCCGGGACGTAAATGAAGCTTTCTTT
15,TRBJ2-7,TRBV19,TRBD2,medium-sized,CASSQPGLGTYEQYF,TGTGCCAGTAGTCAACCGGGACTAGGAACCTACGAGCAGTACTTC
13,TRBJ2-2,TRBV6-1,TRBD2,many,CASWARGGGELFF,TGTGCCAGCTGGGCTCGGGGGGGCGGGGAGCTGTTTTTT
14,TRBJ1-2,TRBV27,-,few,CASSLSHQGYGYTF,TGTGCCAGCAGTTTATCCCACCAAGGGTATGGCTACACCTTC
14,TRBJ2-7,TRBV6-1,-,few,CASSPLSPLYEQYF,TGTGCCAGCAGTCCTCTTAGTCCCCTCTACGAGCAGTACTTC
10,TRBJ2-2,TRBV6-2/TRBV6-3,-,-,CASRDGELFF,TGTGCCAGTCGTGACGGGGAGCTGTTTTTT
14,TRBJ2-3,TRBV28,TRBD2,few,CASSLSASGPRPYF,TGTGCCAGCAGTTTATCGGCTAGCGGTCCACGCCCGTATTTT
12,TRBJ1-2,TRBV11-2,-,few,CASSLIRGGYTF,TGTGCCAGCAGCTTAATTCGGGGGGGCTACACCTTC
14,TRBJ2-7,TRBV2,TRBD2,-,CASRFGLADYEQYF,TGTGCCAGCAGGTTCGGACTAGCCGACTACGAGCAGTACTTC
16,TRBJ2-7,TRBV5-4,-,-,CASSSTPGAGSGEQYF,TGTGCCAGCAGCTCGACCCCTGGGGCAGGGAGTGGCGAGCAGTACTTC
14,TRBJ1-2,TRBV20-1,TRBD1,medium-sized,CSATGQGGDYGYTF,TGCAGTGCTACGGGACAGGGTGGCGACTATGGCTACACCTTC
16,TRBJ2-7,TRBV27,TRBD2,-,CASSSGTSGAPYEQYF,TGTGCCAGCAGTTCCGGGACTAGCGGAGCCCCTTACGAGCAGTACTTC
13,TRBJ2-7,TRBV7-2,-,-,CASRVGSVYEQYF,TGTGCCAGCCGGGTCGGGAGCGTGTACGAGCAGTACTTC
14,TRBJ2-7,TRBV19,TRBD1,-,CASSRTGGSYEQYF,TGTGCCAGTAGCCGGACAGGGGGCTCCTACGAGCAGTACTTC
12,TRBJ1-4,TRBV20-1,-,many,CSARPVNEKLFF,TGCAGTGCTAGGCCAGTTAATGAAAAACTGTTTTTT
14,TRBJ2-7,TRBV12-3/TRBV12-4,-,-,CASSLLQGGHEQYF,TGTGCCAGCAGTTTATTACAGGGTGGGCACGAGCAGTACTTC
14,TRBJ1-3,TRBV2,-,-,CASSDVGTGNTIYF,TGTGCCAGCAGTGACGTCGGAACTGGAAACACCATATATTTT
20,TRBJ2-7,TRBV6-2/TRBV6-3,TRBD2,-,CASSPAGAGGTSGAPYEQYF,TGTGCCAGCAGTCCGGCGGGGGCCGGGGGGACTAGCGGAGCCCCTTACGAGCAGTACTTC
15,TRBJ2-7,TRBV12-3/TRBV12-4,TRBD2,-,CASSFCSGGPSEQYF,TGTGCCAGCAGTTTTTGTTCGGGAGGGCCCTCCGAGCAGTACTTC
14,TRBJ2-7,TRBV7-6,-,-,CASSLVPASYEQYF,TGTGCCAGCAGCTTAGTCCCGGCCTCCTACGAGCAGTACTTC
17,TRBJ2-4,TRBV28,-,-,CASSSQGGALAKKIQYF,TGTGCCAGCAGTAGCCAAGGCGGGGCACTAGCCAAAAAAATTCAGTACTTC
15,TRBJ2-2,TRBV11-2,-,-,CASSLGTTNTGELFF,TGTGCCAGCAGCTTAGGGACAACTAACACCGGGGAGCTGTTTTTT
14,TRBJ2-7,TRBV5-1,-,-,CASSFGIGSYEQYF,TGCGCCAGCAGCTTTGGTATTGGCTCCTACGAGCAGTACTTC
17,TRBJ1-1,TRBV19,TRBD1,few,CASRTRDRGQVDTEAFF,TGTGCCAGTAGGACCCGGGACAGGGGGCAGGTGGACACTGAAGCTTTCTTT
14,TRBJ1-2,TRBV7-2,TRBD1,-,CASSLLGQGRGYTF,TGTGCCAGCAGCTTACTGGGACAGGGTCGAGGCTACACCTTC
15,TRBJ2-7,TRBV6-1,TRBD1,large,CASSSRDRAAYEQYF,TGTGCCAGCAGCTCCCGGGACAGGGCCGCCTACGAGCAGTACTTC
16,TRBJ2-1,TRBV11-1,-,once,CASSFFGGSSYNEQFF,TGTGCCAGCAGCTTTTTCGGCGGAAGCTCCTACAATGAGCAGTTCTTC
15,TRBJ1-2,TRBV11-1,TRBD1,-,CASSYQPGGAYGYTF,TGTGCCAGCAGCTACCAACCAGGGGGAGCTTATGGCTACACCTTC
15,TRBJ2-1,TRBV11-2,TRBD1,-,CASSLWGQGANEQFF,TGTGCCAGCAGCTTATGGGGACAGGGGGCTAATGAGCAGTTCTTC
14,TRBJ2-7,TRBV27,TRBD2,few,CASSLMGLVHEQYF,TGTGCCAGCAGTTTAATGGGACTAGTCCACGAGCAGTACTTC
11,TRBJ1-6,TRBV6-1,-,few,CASSRNSPLHF,TGTGCCAGCAGTCGGAATTCACCCCTCCACTTT
12,TRBJ1-4,TRBV20-1,-,-,CSASPVKEKLFF,TGCAGTGCTAGCCCAGTTAAGGAAAAACTGTTTTTT